A single sample gave rise to the 22 T cell receptor beta chains below, sequenced in a study of OX40 agonist ivuxolimab in advanced cancers. Libraries were prepared by immunoSEQ multiplex PCR; TCRdb keeps only in-frame clonotypes and omits some of them. The sample comprises around 56,000 clones, 80% to 90% of which are singletons, and 1.1% to 1.5% rests with the top ten. The sequencing used CD4+ or CD8+ T cells sorted from blood, collected in a trial of the OX40 agonist ivuxolimab. These receptors all stem from an adult with an advanced solid tumor such as melanoma, head and neck, liver or kidney cancer.

The rearrangement links TRBV12-5 to TRBJ2-1; 10 bases agree with TRBD2. The germline gives CDR1 LGHNT, CDR2 FRNRAP. CDR3 length equals 16 residues. V was clipped by 5 bases and J by 3 bases; unmatched bases: 7. Here the CDR3 DNA reads TGTGCTAGTGGTGGAAAGCGGGAGGGCCTCTACAATGAGCAGTTCTTC. This gives the protein CASGGKREGLYNEQFF.

The J gene is TRBJ1-4, the V gene TRBV28, with unresolved D. The CDR3 contains 12 residues. Per the germline V gene, CDR1 is MDHEN and CDR2 is SYDVKM. Trimming cost V 8 bases and J 7 bases, with 11 bases left between them. Here the CDR3 reads CASATKGEKLFF. For the CDR3, the DNA is TGTGCCAGCGCTACTAAGGGTGAAAAACTGTTTTTT.

In its sample, this clone was seen a few times. The rearrangement links TRBV5-1 to TRBJ1-4, with D possibly being TRBD1 (5 bases). The V and J ends lost 4 bases and 8 bases respectively, with 15 bases between them. CDR3 length equals 14 residues. CDR1 and CDR2 from the germline V gene are SGHRS and YFSETQ. CDR3 amino acids: CASSPDWGREKLFF. In DNA, the CDR3 is TGCGCCAGCAGCCCGGACTGGGGACGAGAAAAACTGTTTTTT.

This clone was recorded only once. The J gene is TRBJ1-1, the V gene TRBV4-1; D may be TRBD1 (5 bases). The germline V gene has CDR1 MGHRA and CDR2 YSYEKL. With 0 bases removed from V and 0 bases from J, the gap between germline ends came to 8 bases. This CDR3 has 15 residues. The CDR3 DNA follows: TGCGCCAGCAGCCAAGACGAGGGGCTGAACACTGAAGCTTTCTTT. Protein product: CASSQDEGLNTEAFF.

The genes are TRBV7-9 and TRBJ2-7; TRBD2 matches 8 bases. The J segment lost 7 bases and the V segment lost 4 bases, leaving 9 bases of the junction unmatched. Looked up from germline, CDR1 is SEHNR and CDR2 is FQNEAQ (reference sequence). The CDR3 consists of 14 residues. CDR3 sequence: CASSSGTRAREQYF. The CDR3, as DNA: TGTGCCAGCAGCTCCGGGACTAGGGCTCGGGAGCAGTACTTC.

The chain couples TRBV6-5 to TRBJ1-2; D possibly corresponds to TRBD1 (5 bases). The V end lost 5 bases, the J end lost 8 bases, and 12 bases lay between the germline ends. This CDR3 is built from 12 residues. Germline V gives CDR1 MNHEY, CDR2 SVGAGI. The CDR3 coding sequence is TGTGCCAGCAGTATGGGACGCAGCGGCTACACCTTC. Translated: CASSMGRSGYTF.

The chain uses TRBV21-1 and TRBJ2-5. TRBV21-1 is flagged as a pseudogene. The CDR3 has 15 amino acids. Here the CDR3 reads CASSRRDRRQETQYF. As DNA, the CDR3 is TGTGCCAGCAGCCGCCGGGACCGGAGACAAGAGACCCAGTACTTC.

The rearrangement joins TRBV9 to TRBJ2-5; no firm D call. Trimming cost V 0 bases and J 1 base, with 7 bases left between them. The CDR3 loop spans 14 amino acids. Germline V lookup: CDR1 SGDLS, CDR2 YYNGEE. This CDR3 reads CASSVGSLQETQYF. The CDR3 DNA reads TGTGCCAGCAGCGTAGGTAGCCTCCAAGAGACCCAGTACTTC.

V gene TRBV27 combines with J gene TRBJ2-1; 9 positions agree with TRBD2. The CDR3 loop spans 18 amino acids. CDR1 and CDR2 (germline): MNHEY, SMNVEV (reference sequence). Unmatched junction bases numbered 14, after V lost 8 bases and J lost 0 bases. The CDR3 DNA reads TGTGCCAGCCGGGGGGCGCCTGGGCGGGGGGGCTCCTACAATGAGCAGTTCTTC. Translated: CASRGAPGRGGSYNEQFF.

The chain recombines TRBV19 with TRBJ1-6, with D hard to call. The V and J ends lost 1 base and 5 bases respectively, with 9 bases between them. Germline CDR1 and CDR2: LNHDA and SQIVND (reference sequence). The CDR3 is 15 amino acids. CDR3 bases: TGTGCCAGTAGTATAGTGGCAGCCAATAATTCACCCCTCCACTTT. Its protein is CASSIVAANNSPLHF.

The chain couples TRBV6-4 to TRBJ2-1; TRBD2 agrees at 10 bases. The trim removed 0 bases at V and 5 bases at J, leaving 10 bases unmatched. Germline V gene lookup returns CDR1 MRHNA and CDR2 SNTAGT. The length of the CDR3 is 18 residues. This CDR3 reads CASSDSGGLAGGHNEQFF. CDR3 nucleotides: TGTGCCAGCAGTGACTCTGGGGGATTAGCGGGAGGTCACAATGAGCAGTTCTTC.

The rearrangement uses TRBV9 and TRBJ2-3, with 13 bases aligning to TRBD2. CDR3 length equals 16 residues. Germline lookup yields CDR1 SGDLS and CDR2 YYNGEE. The trim removed 2 bases at V and 1 base at J, leaving 1 base unmatched. CDR3 bases: TGTGCCAGCAGCGTGACTAGCGGGGGGCGCACAGATACGCAGTATTTT. Residues: CASSVTSGGRTDTQYF.

The chain recombines TRBV2 with TRBJ1-3, with TRBD1 identical over 7 bases. The germline V gene encodes CDR1 SNHLY and CDR2 FYNNEI. This CDR3 region has 16 residues. The V segment lost 4 bases and the J segment 0 bases; nucleotides outside the gene matches: 6. CDR3 region: CASSGQGSFSGNTIYF. DNA of the CDR3: TGTGCCAGCAGTGGACAGGGATCTTTCTCTGGAAACACCATATATTTT.

The chain recombines TRBV28 with TRBJ2-2, with TRBD1 identical over 7 bases. CDR3 length equals 17 residues. Germline CDR1 reads MDHEN; CDR2 reads SYDVKM. V lost 3 bases to trimming and J lost 5 bases; unmatched junction nucleotides: 12. CDR3 in amino acids: CASSFRQGGRRTGELFF. In nucleotides, the CDR3 is TGTGCCAGCAGTTTTCGACAGGGCGGCAGGAGGACCGGGGAGCTGTTTTTT.

The gene calls are TRBV2 and TRBJ1-5; D gene ambiguous. Germline CDR1 is SNHLY and CDR2 is FYNNEI. The CDR3 has 14 amino acids. The V end lost 6 bases, the J end lost 0 bases, and 9 bases lay between the germline ends. Here the CDR3 reads CASRKQISNQPQHF. CDR3 in DNA: TGTGCCAGCAGGAAACAGATTAGCAATCAGCCCCAGCATTTT.

The V gene is TRBV27, the J gene TRBJ1-1; 7 nucleotides line up with TRBD1. The CDR3 runs to 15 residues. CDR1 and CDR2 (germline): MNHEY, SMNVEV (reference sequence). V was pared by 5 bases and J by 2 bases, with 8 bases of the junction left unmatched. CDR3 coding DNA: TGTGCCAGCAGTCCAGGAGGACAGGTAAACACTGAAGCTTTCTTT. The encoded protein is CASSPGGQVNTEAFF.

The chain has TRBV18 and TRBJ2-5; D is possibly TRBD1 (6 bases). CDR3 length: 14 residues. Germline assignment: CDR1 KGHSH and CDR2 LQKENI. V was shortened by 3 bases and J by 5 bases, with 13 bases between the two germline ends. CDR3 in amino acids: CASSPPGQRETQYF. In DNA form, the CDR3 reads TGTGCCAGCTCACCGCCCGGACAGCGGGAGACCCAGTACTTC.

V usage is TRBV5-1 and J usage is TRBJ2-1; D perhaps matches TRBD2 (5 bases). The CDR3 is 14 amino acids. V was cut by 1 base and J by 6 bases, with 11 bases left in between. Germline loops: CDR1 SGHRS, CDR2 YFSETQ. The CDR3 DNA sequence: TGCGCCAGCAGCTTGCAAGGAGGATCCAATGAGCAGTTCTTC. This codes for CASSLQGGSNEQFF.

This clone occurred a few times. The chain recombines TRBV5-4 with TRBJ2-7; 9 bases are a match to TRBD1. The CDR3 spans 14 residues. J was trimmed by 4 bases and V by 3 bases; bases with no gene match: 5. Germline V gene data show CDR1 as SGHNT and CDR2 as YYREEE (reference sequence). The CDR3 sequence is CASSSGQGSYEQYF. As DNA, the CDR3 is TGTGCCAGCAGCTCCGGACAGGGGAGTTACGAGCAGTACTTC.

This rearrangement joins TRBV5-5 to TRBJ1-2, with D perhaps matching TRBD1 (5 bases). The germline CDR1 and CDR2 sequences are SGHKS and YYEKEE (reference sequence). The CDR3 is 13 amino acids. Trimming left V 0 bases short and J 3 bases short, with 6 bases between. The CDR3: CASSLGGDYGYTF. The CDR3 DNA follows: TGTGCCAGCAGCTTGGGAGGGGACTATGGCTACACCTTC.

The V call is TRBV2, the J call TRBJ2-5; possible D gene TRBD1, 6 bases. Per the germline V gene, CDR1 is SNHLY and CDR2 is FYNNEI. Trimming cost V 5 bases and J 5 bases, with 9 bases left between them. The CDR3 runs to 12 residues. The CDR3 protein is CASSRTVETQYF. For the CDR3, the DNA is TGTGCCAGCAGTCGGACAGTCGAGACCCAGTACTTC.

This chain links TRBV6-1 with TRBJ2-1; a possible D gene is TRBD1 (5 bases). The CDR3 runs 13 residues. V lost 8 bases to trimming and J lost 1 base, with 9 bases between them. In germline, CDR1 is MNHNS, CDR2 SASEGT. CDR3 DNA sequence: TGTGCCAGCGGCTACAGGTCCTACAATGAGCAGTTCTTC. Translation gives CASGYRSYNEQFF.